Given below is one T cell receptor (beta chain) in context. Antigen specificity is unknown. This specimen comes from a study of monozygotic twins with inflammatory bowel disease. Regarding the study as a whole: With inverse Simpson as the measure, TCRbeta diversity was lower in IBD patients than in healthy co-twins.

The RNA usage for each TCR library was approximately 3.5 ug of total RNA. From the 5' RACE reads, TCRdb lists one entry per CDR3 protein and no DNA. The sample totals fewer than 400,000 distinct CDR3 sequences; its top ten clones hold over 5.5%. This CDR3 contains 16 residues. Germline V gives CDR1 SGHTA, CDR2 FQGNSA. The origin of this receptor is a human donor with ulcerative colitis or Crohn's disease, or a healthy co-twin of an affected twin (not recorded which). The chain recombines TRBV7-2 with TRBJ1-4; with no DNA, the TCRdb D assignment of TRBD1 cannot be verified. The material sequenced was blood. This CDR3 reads CASSPRQDATNEKLFF.